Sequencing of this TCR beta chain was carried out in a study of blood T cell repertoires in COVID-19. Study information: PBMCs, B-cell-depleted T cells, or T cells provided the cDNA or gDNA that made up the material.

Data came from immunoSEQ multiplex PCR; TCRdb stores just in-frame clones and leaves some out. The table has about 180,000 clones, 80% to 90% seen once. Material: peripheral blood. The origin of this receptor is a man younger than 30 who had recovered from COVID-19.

The CDR3 DNA is TGCGCCAGCAGTGGCAGAAGTGGAGAGACCCAGTACTTC. Amino acids: CASSGRSGETQYF. This chain links TRBV10-2 with TRBJ2-5; D gene ambiguous. The V and J ends lost 4 bases and 4 bases respectively, with 10 bases between them. Germline V gene data show CDR1 as WSHSY and CDR2 as SAAADI. This CDR3 is built from 13 residues.